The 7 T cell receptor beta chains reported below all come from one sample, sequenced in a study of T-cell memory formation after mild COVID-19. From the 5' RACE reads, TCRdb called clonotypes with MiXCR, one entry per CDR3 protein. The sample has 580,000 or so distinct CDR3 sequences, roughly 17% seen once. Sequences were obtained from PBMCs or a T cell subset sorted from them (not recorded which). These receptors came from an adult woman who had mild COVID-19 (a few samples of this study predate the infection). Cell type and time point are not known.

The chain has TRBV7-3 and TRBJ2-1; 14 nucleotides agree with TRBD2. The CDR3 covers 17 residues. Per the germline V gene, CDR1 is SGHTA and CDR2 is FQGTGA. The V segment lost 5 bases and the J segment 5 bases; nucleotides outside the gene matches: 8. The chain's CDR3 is CASSLTSGRAGDNEQFF. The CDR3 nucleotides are TGTGCCAGCAGCCTGACTAGCGGGAGGGCCGGGGACAATGAGCAGTTCTTC. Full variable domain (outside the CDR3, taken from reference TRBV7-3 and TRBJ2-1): GAGVSQTPSNKVTEKGKYVELRCDPISGHTALYWYRQSLGQGPEFLIYFQGTGAADDSGLPNDRFFAVRPEGSVSTLKIQRTERGDSAVYLCASSLTSGRAGDNEQFFGPGTRLTVL.

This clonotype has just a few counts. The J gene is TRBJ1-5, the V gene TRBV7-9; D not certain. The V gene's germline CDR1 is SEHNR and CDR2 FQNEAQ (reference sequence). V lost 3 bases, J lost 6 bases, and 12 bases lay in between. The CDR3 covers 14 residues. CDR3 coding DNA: TGTGCCAGCAGCTTCACCGGAGATCCTCAGCCCCAGCATTTT. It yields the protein CASSFTGDPQPQHF.

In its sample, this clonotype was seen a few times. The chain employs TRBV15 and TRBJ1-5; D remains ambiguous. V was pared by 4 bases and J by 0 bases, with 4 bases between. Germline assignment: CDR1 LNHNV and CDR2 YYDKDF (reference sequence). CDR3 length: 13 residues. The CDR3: CATSMYSNQPQHF. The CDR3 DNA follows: TGTGCCACCAGCATGTATAGCAATCAGCCCCAGCATTTT.

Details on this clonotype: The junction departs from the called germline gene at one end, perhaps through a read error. CDR3 nucleotide sequence: TGTGCCAACAGCTTCGTTGGACTAGCGGGAGTCACAGATACGCAGTATTTT. The encoded protein is CANSFVGLAGVTDTQYF. The chain uses TRBV13 and TRBJ2-3, with TRBD2 matching over 13 bases. Germline V gene data show CDR1 as PRHDT and CDR2 as FYEKMQ (reference sequence). The CDR3 loop spans 17 amino acids.

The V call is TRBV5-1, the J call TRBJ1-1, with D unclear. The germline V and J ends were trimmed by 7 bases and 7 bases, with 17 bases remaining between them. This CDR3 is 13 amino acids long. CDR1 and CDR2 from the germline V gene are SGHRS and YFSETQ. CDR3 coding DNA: TGCGCCAGCCGACCACCCGGACGAGGTGAAGCTTTCTTT. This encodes CASRPPGRGEAFF.

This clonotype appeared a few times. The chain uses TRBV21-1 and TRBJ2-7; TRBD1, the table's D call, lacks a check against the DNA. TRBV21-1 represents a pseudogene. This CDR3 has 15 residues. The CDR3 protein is CASSKGRTSSYEQYF. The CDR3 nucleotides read TGTGCCAGCAGCAAAGGCAGGACATCCTCCTACGAGCAGTACTTC.

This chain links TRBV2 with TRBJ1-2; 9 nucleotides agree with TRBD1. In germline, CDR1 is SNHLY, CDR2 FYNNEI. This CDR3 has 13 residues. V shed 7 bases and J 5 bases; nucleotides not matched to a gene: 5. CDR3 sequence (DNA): TGTGCCAGCATGGTGGGACAGGGATATGGCTACACCTTC. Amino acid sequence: CASMVGQGYGYTF.